This TCR beta chain appears in the sequencing data of a study of T-cell reconstitution after alpha-beta-depleted transplantation in children. Findings and caveats of the study: T-cell counts and diversity at one year post-transplant came mainly from newly produced T cells. Reportedly, alpha-beta T cells present about two months post-transplant originated from several hundred expanded clones of graft origin. Diversity of TCRbeta at day 60 was high in some patients, arising from surviving recipient T cells and thymic progenitors.

About this clonotype itself: The antigen is unknown.

Unique molecular identifiers featured in how the TCRbeta library was prepared. One entry per CDR3 protein, called by TCRdb with MiXCR from the PCR reads. The sample has hundreds of thousands of distinct CDR3 sequences, about 16% seen once. Germline V gene data show CDR1 as SGHAT and CDR2 as FQNNGV. The CDR3 covers 15 residues. Trimming shortened V by 2 bases and J by 4 bases, and 12 bases separated the two germline ends. The clonotype was recovered from a male patient between 2 and 15 years old who had a stem cell transplant for acute lymphoblastic leukemia, so the T cells may come from the graft donor. This specimen was PBMCs, mostly from graft donor cells, taken 360 days after TCRalphabeta/CD19-depleted stem cell transplant. This chain joins TRBV11-2 and TRBJ2-1; no clear D gene. As DNA, the CDR3 is TGTGCCAGCAGCTTATTTGCGCTAAAATACAATGAGCAGTTCTTC. It is translated as CASSLFALKYNEQFF.